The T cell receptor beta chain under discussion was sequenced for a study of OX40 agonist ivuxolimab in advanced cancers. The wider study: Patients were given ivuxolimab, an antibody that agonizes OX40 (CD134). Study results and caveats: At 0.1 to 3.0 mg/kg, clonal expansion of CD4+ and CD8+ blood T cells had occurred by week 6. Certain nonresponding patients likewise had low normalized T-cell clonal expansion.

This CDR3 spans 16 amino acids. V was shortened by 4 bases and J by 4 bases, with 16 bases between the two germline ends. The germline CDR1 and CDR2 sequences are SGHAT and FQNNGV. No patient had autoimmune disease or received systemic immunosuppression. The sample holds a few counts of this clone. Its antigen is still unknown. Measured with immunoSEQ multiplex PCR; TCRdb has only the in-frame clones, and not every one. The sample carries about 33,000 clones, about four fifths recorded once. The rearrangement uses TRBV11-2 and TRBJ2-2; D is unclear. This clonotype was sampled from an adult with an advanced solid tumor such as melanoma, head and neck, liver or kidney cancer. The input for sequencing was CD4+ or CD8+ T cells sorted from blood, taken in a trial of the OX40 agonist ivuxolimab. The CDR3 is CASSSPTLAPTGELFF. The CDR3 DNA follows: TGTGCCAGCAGCTCCCCTACCCTGGCGCCCACCGGGGAGCTGTTTTTT.